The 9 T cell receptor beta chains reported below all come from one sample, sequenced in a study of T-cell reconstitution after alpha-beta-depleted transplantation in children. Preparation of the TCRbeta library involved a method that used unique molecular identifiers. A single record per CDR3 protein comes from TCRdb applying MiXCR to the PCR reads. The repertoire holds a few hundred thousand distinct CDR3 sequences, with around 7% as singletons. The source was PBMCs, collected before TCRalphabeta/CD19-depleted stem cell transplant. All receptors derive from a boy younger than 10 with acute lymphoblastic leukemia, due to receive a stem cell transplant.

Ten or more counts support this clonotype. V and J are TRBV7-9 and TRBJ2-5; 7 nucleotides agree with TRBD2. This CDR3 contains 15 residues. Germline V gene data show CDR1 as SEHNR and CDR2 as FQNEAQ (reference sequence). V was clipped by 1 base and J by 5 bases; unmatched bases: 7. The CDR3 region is CASSLGPRREETQYF. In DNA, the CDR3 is TGTGCCAGCAGCTTAGGCCCGAGGCGGGAGGAGACCCAGTACTTC.

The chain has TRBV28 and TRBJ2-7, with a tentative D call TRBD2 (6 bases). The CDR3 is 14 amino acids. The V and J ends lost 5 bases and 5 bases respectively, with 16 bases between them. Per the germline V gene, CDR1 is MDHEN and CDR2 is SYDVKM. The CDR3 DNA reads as TGTGCCAGCAGTAAACTAGCCGTTGTTGACGAGCAGTACTTC. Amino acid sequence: CASSKLAVVDEQYF.

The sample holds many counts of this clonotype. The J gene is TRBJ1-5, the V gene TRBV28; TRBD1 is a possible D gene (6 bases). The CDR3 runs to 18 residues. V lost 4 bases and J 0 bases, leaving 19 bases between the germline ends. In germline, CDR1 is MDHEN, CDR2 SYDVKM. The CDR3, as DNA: TGTGCCAGCAGTTACTACCCCCGATGGGGGCTTAGCAATCAGCCCCAGCATTTT. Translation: CASSYYPRWGLSNQPQHF.

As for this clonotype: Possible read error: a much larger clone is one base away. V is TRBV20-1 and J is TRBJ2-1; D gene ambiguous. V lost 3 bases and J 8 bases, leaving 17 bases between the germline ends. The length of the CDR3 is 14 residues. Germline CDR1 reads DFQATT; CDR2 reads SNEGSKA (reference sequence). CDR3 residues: CSASSVGIIDEQFF. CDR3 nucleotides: TGCAGTGCTAGTAGTGTGGGGATAATAGATGAGCAGTTCTTC.

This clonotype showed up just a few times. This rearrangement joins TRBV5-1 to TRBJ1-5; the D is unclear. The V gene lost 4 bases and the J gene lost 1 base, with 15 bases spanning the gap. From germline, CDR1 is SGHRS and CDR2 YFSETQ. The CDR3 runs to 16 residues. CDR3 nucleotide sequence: TGCGCCAGCAGCCCGGGCCAGGAGGGAAGCAATCAGCCCCAGCATTTT. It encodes CASSPGQEGSNQPQHF. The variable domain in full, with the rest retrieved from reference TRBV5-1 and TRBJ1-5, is KAGVTQTPRYLIKTRGQQVTLSCSPISGHRSVSWYQQTPGQGLQFLFEYFSETQRNKGNFPGRFSGRQFSNSRSEMNVSTLELGDSALYLCASSPGQEGSNQPQHFGDGTRLSIL.

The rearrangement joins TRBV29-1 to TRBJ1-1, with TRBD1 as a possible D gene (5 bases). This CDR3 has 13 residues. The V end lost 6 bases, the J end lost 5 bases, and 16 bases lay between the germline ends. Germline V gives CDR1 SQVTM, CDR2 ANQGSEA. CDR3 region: CSVAEQGGTEAFF. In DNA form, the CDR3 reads TGCAGCGTGGCCGAGCAGGGTGGGACTGAAGCTTTCTTT.

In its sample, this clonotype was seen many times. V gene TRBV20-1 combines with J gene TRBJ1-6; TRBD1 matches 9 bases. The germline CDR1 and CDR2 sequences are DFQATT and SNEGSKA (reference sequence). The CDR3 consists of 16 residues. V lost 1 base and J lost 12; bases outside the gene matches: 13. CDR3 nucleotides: TGCAGTGCTAGAGGAATTGCACAGGGGGCAAACGAACCCCTCCACTTT. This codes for CSARGIAQGANEPLHF.

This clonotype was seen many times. CDR3 DNA sequence: TGTGCCAGCAGTAGCAGCGGAAACACACAAGAGACCCAGTACTTC. Translating gives CASSSSGNTQETQYF. The chain has TRBV12-3 or TRBV12-4 and TRBJ2-5; possibly TRBD2 for D (5 bases). The length of the CDR3 is 15 residues. Deletions cut 5 bases from V and 2 bases from J, with 15 bases between.

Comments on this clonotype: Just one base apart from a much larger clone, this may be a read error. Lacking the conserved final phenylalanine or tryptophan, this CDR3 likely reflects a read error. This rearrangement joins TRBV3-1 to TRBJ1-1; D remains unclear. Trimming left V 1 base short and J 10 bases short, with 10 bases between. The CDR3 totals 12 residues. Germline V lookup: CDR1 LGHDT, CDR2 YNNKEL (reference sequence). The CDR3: CASSQGSSGAFS. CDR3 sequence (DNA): TGTGCCAGCAGCCAAGGTTCTTCAGGAGCTTTCTCT.